This T cell receptor beta chain derives from a study of cytomegalovirus exposure and HLA in healthy donors. The germline V gene encodes CDR1 SGHVS and CDR2 FNYEAQ. This CDR3 has 15 residues. Trimming at V came to 2 bases and at J to 7 bases, leaving 2 bases not matched to a gene. The PCR contained 60 Vbeta and 13 Jbeta primers. Assay used: immunoSEQ multiplex PCR; TCRdb lists only in-frame clones, some missing. The table shows some 130,000 clones, with around 80% occurring only once. The sample comprised PBMCs. V and J are TRBV7-6 and TRBJ1-6; TRBD1 aligns across 10 bases. The receptor's source is a human donor in good health. CDR3 sequence (DNA): TGTGCCAGCAGCTTACGGGACAGGGGAAATTCACCCCTCCACTTT. It yields the protein CASSLRDRGNSPLHF.